The entry below describes one T cell receptor beta chain. Its recognized antigen is unknown. No base qualities exist here, and no much larger clone lies one base off it. The sample comes from a study of cytomegalovirus exposure and HLA in healthy donors (dated by TCRdb to about 2017). Background on the whole study: An earlier analysis of several hundred of the donors reported about 300 Gb of sequence data and 95 million to 140 million unique TCR beta sequences obtained from about 180 million T cells. Approximately 300 gigabases of sequencing data and tens of millions of unique TCR sequences made up an early release that covered around 640 HLA-typed donors. Of the approximately 400 genotyped donors, over 80% were placed in the genetic ancestry cluster associated with self-reported Caucasian donors. The study aimed to test whether cataloging public T cell receptors could reveal signatures of past pathogen exposure. Using immunosequencing, the study profiled T cell repertoires from 500 to 800 subjects and related those repertoires to cytomegalovirus serostatus. Besides the first cohort of roughly 660 subjects, a separate validation cohort made up of 120 or so different subjects was used. To predict cytomegalovirus infection status, the study combined high-throughput TCR immunosequencing, statistical association of individual TCRs with disease status, and machine learning. A later analysis re-examined previously published TCR beta repertoires from 600 to 700 donors and added high-resolution HLA genotyping to investigate patterns of TCR occurrence. The later analysis used no new phenotypic data to find candidate immune exposures, relying instead on TCR beta sequences and their occurrence across donors. To decide whether each TCR beta V gene segment behaved as functional or pseudogenic, an earlier analysis of 587 of the donors relied on high-throughput TCR beta sequencing. Donor age, sex, ethnicity and CMV serostatus were compiled alongside the repertoire data. In a later genetic analysis, genome-wide SNP genotypes for 398 of the 666 donors were used, and that subset was treated as a discovery cohort. All discovery cohort repertoires had been generated on a single sequencing platform. HLA typing included class I and class II loci at four-digit resolution. Typing coverage varied by locus: roughly 620-630 donors for A, B, C, DRB1 and DQB1; 500 to 550 for DQA1; more than 600 for DPA1; around 450 for DPB1. Several DR-DQ haplotypes were treated as single units for association and clustering because of strong linkage in the cohort. On average, roughly 250,000 unique TCR beta nucleotide sequences were sequenced per donor among a few hundred genotyped donors of the cohort, with 15% to 20% of those sequences being non-productive. What the study reported, not specific to this receptor: The authors suggested that the approach could potentially be extended to other disease states and immunological phenotypes. Most CMV-associated TCR beta chains appeared to be HLA-restricted in a later analysis, and the HLA associations seemed to be driven largely by CMV exposure. Across donors, most TCR sequences were observed very rarely, whereas some public TCRs were present in many individuals. A cluster of highly shared sequence variants was judged likely to represent a technical artifact of the sequencing pipeline. Because HLA typing was unavailable for some donors at each locus, only the typed subset was used in association tests. V-gene and J-gene trimming of TCR beta chains was associated with a missense DCLRE1C variant in a later genetic analysis, and the association was replicated in an independent cohort. In both the original and validation cohorts, the classifier was reported to diagnose cytomegalovirus status with high specificity and sensitivity. The presence/absence analyses assumed that sequencing depth was roughly uniform across donors, and that assumption may not be true. At a false discovery rate of 0.05, a later analysis linked 15,000 to 20,000 TCR beta sequences to specific HLA alleles. Broadly in line with IMGT annotations, most TCR beta V segments showed up in productive rearrangements about 90% or about 30% of the time in an earlier analysis of approximately 640 of the donors. The only immune exposure information available for the cohort was CMV serostatus. Assigning TCR associations to individual alleles was difficult when HLA alleles, especially DR and DQ, strongly co-occurred. The earlier analysis of some 540 of the donors excluded some 15 rarely observed V segments, including chromosome 9 orphons, because counts were too low. A later analysis reported that several top co-occurrence clusters appeared linked to parvovirus B19, influenza, CMV and Epstein-Barr virus. A few of the identified cytomegalovirus-associated TCR beta chains were confirmed in vitro to be specific for cytomegalovirus antigens. The study gave a list of 150 to 200 TCR beta chains associated with cytomegalovirus. Linkage disequilibrium might explain the correlated functional status among segregating V segments, but an unknown experimental factor could not be ruled out. Compared with the roughly 700-donor mean, donors in an Asian-associated ancestry cluster had fewer N-insertions in productive TCRs, according to a later genetic analysis. In a later analysis, the rate of TCR association differed among HLA loci, with DRB1 alleles having the most associated TCRs and HLA-C alleles having the fewest. A further reported finding was that TCR beta sequences accurately predicted the HLA-A and HLA-B alleles for most subjects in the first cohort. A later analysis found that HLA-associated TCR beta chains were more clonally expanded and had lower generation probabilities than equally common non-associated chains. In this cohort, only TCR beta chains were sequenced, and detectable features were limited by the absence of alpha or paired-chain data.

The library was obtained by the immunoSEQ multiplex PCR assay. A mixture of 60 forward primers for TCR Vbeta segments and 13 reverse primers for TCR Jbeta segments was used in the multiplex PCR. Amplification of the CDR3 region of rearranged TCR beta genes was performed with a multiplex PCR assay on genomic DNA. On the Illumina HiSeq System, the amplified TCR beta libraries were sequenced as 87-base-pair reads. Under the source paper's analysis protocol: A later analysis counted tens of millions of unique TCR beta chains across the 550 to 800 repertoires, and around 9.9 million of these chains were shared by at least two donors. Raw reads were error-corrected and collapsed into unique sequences with a nearest-neighbor algorithm that merged closely related sequences to remove PCR and sequencing errors. To assign V, D and J gene segments, CDR3 sequences were aligned to IMGT reference sequences. Each retained sequence needed at least a six-nucleotide match to both a V gene segment and a J gene segment. Rearrangements were classified as productive when the CDR3 lacked stop codons and remained in frame with V and J, and all other rearrangements were classified as non-productive. CDR3 was defined by IMGT convention, running from the second conserved V-encoded cysteine to the conserved J-encoded phenylalanine. The earlier analysis of 500 to 650 of the donors excluded any sequence lacking an unambiguous match to a single V gene segment. An earlier analysis of 587 of the donors called V segments functional above 56.7% productive rearrangements and segregating when the between-donor standard deviation exceeded 5%. To diagnose cytomegalovirus status from the catalog of TCR beta chain sequences, a statistical classification framework was built. A later analysis assigned V and J genes by comparing TCR nucleotide sequences with IMGT/GENE-DB human TR gene sequences. A later analysis assigned CDR3 sequences and most-parsimonious VDJ recombination scenarios with the TCRdist pipeline. A later analysis defined each TCR beta chain by its CDR3 amino acid sequence plus V-gene family, and excluded reads lacking a unique V-gene family. A later analysis removed several hundred highly shared, low-generation-probability nucleotide sequences to deal with suspected cross-contamination and a sequencing artifact. In a later analysis, a clonal expansion index was calculated for each public chain from normalized within-repertoire ranks of inferred template counts. Generation probabilities in a later analysis came from a VDJ recombination model fitted to out-of-frame rearrangements, and those results were checked against IGoR. In a later analysis, hypergeometric tests were used to score TCR-TCR, TCR-HLA and TCR-CMV co-occurrence, with a repertoire-size bias correction applied to TCR pairs. A later analysis estimated false discovery rates by permuting HLA or CMV assignments 20 times. In a later analysis, co-occurring TCRs were grouped with DBSCAN, and TCRdist sequence similarity was added when clustering was performed within HLA-allele-positive subsets. Co-occurrence clustering excluded repertoires with fewer than 30,000 or more than 120,000 public chains, plus five with anomalous nucleotide sharing. Imported from immuneACCESS, the table was reduced by TCRdb to in-frame sequences with V and J called. These copies leave out some clones; in studies compared against another copy, an unresolved V gene accounts for under half, and the cause of the remainder is not known. V and J calls and clone size are given by that table; D and trimming were obtained from the DNA. For this sample there are roughly 170,000 clones; approximately 80% appear just once. The ten largest clones take up 0.95% to 1.5% of the sample.

In total, roughly 670 healthy bone marrow donors made up the cohort. At the time of sampling, all cohort members were nominally healthy, though unrecorded immune exposures were likely present. The donor was CMV seropositive and was included in the group of approximately 300 seropositive cohort members. Each donor provided a peripheral blood sample, and peripheral blood mononuclear cells were used for TCR beta sequencing. Genomic DNA extraction from the blood cell samples was performed with the Qiagen DNeasy Blood Extraction Kit. This receptor was obtained from a girl aged 2-10 years in good health and CMV-seropositive. Sequenced material: PBMCs.

CDR3 region: CASSLGFSTGRVGTDTQYF. The DNA reads as follows: TGCGCCAGCAGCTTGGGGTTTTCGACAGGGAGAGTTGGCACAGATACGCAGTATTTT. This sequence uses TRBV5-1 and TRBJ2-3, with TRBD1 matching 7 junction bases. Trimmed from V: 0 bases; trimmed from J: 1 base; junction bases lacking a gene match: 14. From the cysteine up to the phenylalanine, the CDR3 has a length of 19 residues. Of the read, only the CDR3 DNA is kept; its 57 bases are in frame from base 1. The germline V gene provides CDR1 SGHRS and CDR2 YFSETQ.